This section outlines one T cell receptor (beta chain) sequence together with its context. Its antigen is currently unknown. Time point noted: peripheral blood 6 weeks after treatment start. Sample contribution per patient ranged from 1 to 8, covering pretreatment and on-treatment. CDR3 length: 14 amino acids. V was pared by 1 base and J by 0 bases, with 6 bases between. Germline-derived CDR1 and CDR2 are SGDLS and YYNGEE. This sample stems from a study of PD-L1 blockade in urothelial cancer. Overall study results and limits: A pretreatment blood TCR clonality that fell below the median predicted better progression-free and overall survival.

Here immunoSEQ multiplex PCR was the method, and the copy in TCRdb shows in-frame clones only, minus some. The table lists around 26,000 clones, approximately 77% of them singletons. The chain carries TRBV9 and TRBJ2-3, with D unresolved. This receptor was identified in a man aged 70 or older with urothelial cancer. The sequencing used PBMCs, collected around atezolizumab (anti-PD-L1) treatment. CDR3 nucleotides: TGTGCCAGCAGCGTATACGGGAGCACAGATACGCAGTATTTT. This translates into CASSVYGSTDTQYF.